The T cell receptor beta chain described here comes from a study of blood T cells in healthy people across ages. Study results and limitations: The long-lived group displayed more naive CD4+ cells, plus higher diversity, than the aged donors did. The diversity estimates, figures obtained from one million T cells, were considered underestimates.

This CDR3 is built from 15 residues. The V gene lost 6 bases and the J gene lost 3 bases, with 18 bases spanning the gap. CDR1 and CDR2 from the germline V gene are SGHAT and FQNNGV. Next came a second PCR, run for 7 to 11 cycles, which used a sample-barcoded 5' primer along with a J-beta primer mix. Through a template-switch adaptor with 12 random nucleotides, each cDNA molecule received a tag. From the 5' RACE reads, TCRdb called clonotypes with MiXCR, one entry per CDR3 protein. The profile shows roughly 2 million distinct CDR3 sequences, 40% to 55% of them singletons. This clonotype was counted between two and nine times. The target antigen is unknown. Donors were healthy Caucasian individuals from Russia aged roughly 6 to 90.

The J gene is TRBJ2-7, the V gene TRBV11-2; tentative D call: TRBD2 (6 bases). Material: blood. The TCR sequence derives from a woman between 40 and 50 years old in good health. The CDR3 region has the DNA TGTGCCAGCAGGCGAGACAACGGGGGATACTACGAGCAGTACTTC. It codes for CASRRDNGGYYEQYF.